These 18 T cell receptor beta chains were all obtained from the same sample, sequenced in a study of T cells after yellow fever vaccination. Each CDR3 protein gets one entry after TCRdb re-called the 5' RACE reads with MiXCR. Among 95,000 to 150,000 distinct CDR3 sequences listed, more than 7.5% were seen once. Sequenced material: CD8+ T cells sorted from PBMCs, taken on the day of the yellow fever booster vaccination. The receptors derive from a man aged 18 to 30 who received the YFV17D yellow fever vaccine.

The chain is built from TRBV4-2 and TRBJ2-7, with D perhaps given as TRBD1 or TRBD2 (6 bases each). There are 15 residues in the CDR3. V was trimmed by 0 bases and J by 3 bases, leaving 12 bases between them. From germline, CDR1 is LGHNA and CDR2 YNFKEQ. In nucleotides, the CDR3 is TGTGCCAGCAGCCAAGACCCCGGGGGCTACTACGAGCAGTACGTC. Translating it yields CASSQDPGGYYEQYV.

This clonotype was counted ten times or more. The V and J genes are TRBV7-9 and TRBJ1-2, with D possibly TRBD1 on 5 matching bases. V lost 5 bases and J lost 3, with 10 bases in between. The CDR3 runs 13 residues. Germline V gene data show CDR1 as SEHNR and CDR2 as FQNEAQ (reference sequence). The CDR3 nucleotides are TGTGCCAGCAGCCTGGTGGGGGACTATGGCTACACCTTC. It yields the protein CASSLVGDYGYTF. Complete variable domain (other parts from reference TRBV7-9 and TRBJ1-2): DTGVSQNPRHKITKRGQNVTFRCDPISEHNRLYWYRQTLGQGPEFLTYFQNEAQLEKSRLLSDRFSAERPKGSFSTLEIQRTEQGDSAMYLCASSLVGDYGYTFGSGTRLTVV.

The J gene is TRBJ2-7, the V gene TRBV27, with D possibly being TRBD2 (6 bases). This CDR3 comprises 12 residues. Germline CDR1 reads MNHEY; CDR2 reads SMNVEV (reference sequence). V was cut by 8 bases and J by 7 bases, with 15 bases left in between. Written as DNA, the CDR3 is TGTGCCAGCGGGGACTCCAAGAGGGAGCAGTACTTC. It yields the protein CASGDSKREQYF.

The chain recombines TRBV5-6 with TRBJ1-5; TRBD1 matches at 7 bases. This CDR3 contains 15 residues. Germline V gene data show CDR1 as SGHDT and CDR2 as YYEEEE. V trimming: 4 bases; J trimming: 5 bases; junction bases outside the gene matches: 9. CDR3 amino acids: CASSGGLTGDQPQHF. CDR3 bases: TGTGCCAGCAGCGGAGGACTAACAGGGGATCAGCCCCAGCATTTT.

The V gene is TRBV6-6, the J gene TRBJ2-7; 13 positions match TRBD2. CDR1 and CDR2 from the germline V gene are MNHNY and SVGAGI (reference sequence). With V trimmed by 4 bases and J by 5 bases, 11 bases remained unmatched. The CDR3 has 17 residues. For the CDR3, the DNA is TGTGCCAGCAGTTCCAGTCTGATGGGACTAGCGGGGAACGAGCAGTACGTC. It yields the protein CASSSSLMGLAGNEQYV.

This clonotype has just a few counts. V gene TRBV5-1 combines with J gene TRBJ2-2; 7 bases fit TRBD1. V shed 4 bases, J shed 1 base, and the junction held 7 bases outside the gene matches. Germline loops: CDR1 SGHRS, CDR2 YFSETQ. The CDR3 loop spans 16 amino acids. CDR3 sequence: CASSPSGTENTGELFF. The CDR3 DNA follows: TGCGCCAGCAGCCCATCCGGGACAGAGAACACCGGGGAGCTGTTTTTT.

This clonotype was detected a few times. The J gene is TRBJ1-4, the V gene TRBV5-1; D remains ambiguous. The CDR3 runs 17 residues. V lost 0 bases to trimming and J lost 1 base, with 13 bases between them. The germline V gene encodes CDR1 SGHRS and CDR2 YFSETQ. The CDR3, as DNA: TGCGCCAGCAGCTTGGGAGACATCGGCGGAACTAATGAAAAACTGTTTTTT. Translation gives CASSLGDIGGTNEKLFF.

The rearrangement links TRBV9 to TRBJ2-7; D is possibly TRBD1 (5 bases). V was clipped by 0 bases and J by 3 bases, with 13 bases between them. This CDR3 is built from 15 residues. Germline V CDR1 and CDR2: SGDLS, YYNGEE. As DNA, the CDR3 is TGTGCCAGCAGCGTAGAAGGGGAAGGGAACTACGAGCAGTACTTC. It is translated as CASSVEGEGNYEQYF. The complete variable domain, with remaining parts taken from reference TRBV9 and TRBJ2-7, reads DSGVTQTPKHLITATGQRVTLRCSPRSGDLSVYWYQQSLDQGLQFLIQYYNGEERAKGNILERFSAQQFPDLHSELNLSSLELGDSALYFCASSVEGEGNYEQYFGPGTRLTVT.

This clonotype has a handful of counts. In nucleotides, the CDR3 is TGTGCCACCCGGAGCTATGGCTACACCTTC. Amino acids: CATRSYGYTF. The chain joins TRBV27 to TRBJ1-2; D not resolved. The V end was cut by 10 bases, the J end by 4 bases, with 7 bases between. Germline V gene sequence: CDR1 MNHEY, CDR2 SMNVEV (reference sequence). The CDR3 has 10 amino acids.

This clonotype was found many times. V is TRBV29-1 and J is TRBJ2-6, with unresolved D. Trimming stripped 5 bases from V and 3 bases from J, with 5 bases between. Germline assignment: CDR1 SQVTM and CDR2 ANQGSEA. CDR3 size: 12 residues. CDR3 coding DNA: TGCAGCGTTCTCGGTGGGGCCAACGTCCTGACTTTC. Its translation: CSVLGGANVLTF.

This clonotype has at least ten counts. The chain couples TRBV4-1 to TRBJ2-3; perhaps D is TRBD1 or TRBD2 (5 bases each). The CDR3 is 17 residues long. The germline gives CDR1 MGHRA, CDR2 YSYEKL. Trimming left V 4 bases short and J 4 bases short, with 21 bases between. CDR3 loop: CASSPYGRDPGPDTQYF. DNA for the CDR3: TGCGCCAGCAGCCCTTACGGTAGGGACCCCGGACCAGATACGCAGTATTTT.

The chain is built from TRBV2 and TRBJ1-2; a possible D gene is TRBD1 (5 bases). Germline values: CDR1 SNHLY, CDR2 FYNNEI. This CDR3 is 12 amino acids long. Trimming took 7 bases from V and 4 from J, leaving 10 bases between them. This CDR3 is CASTIDSYGYTF. The CDR3 DNA reads as TGTGCCAGCACCATCGACAGCTATGGCTACACCTTC.

Regarding this clonotype: This may arise from a read error, as a much more abundant clone is one base away. The chain couples TRBV7-6 to TRBJ2-2; D gene unclear. Trimming took 2 bases from V and 5 from J, leaving 3 bases between them. Germline CDR1 SGHVS, CDR2 FNYEAQ. The CDR3 totals 12 residues. The CDR3 region has the DNA TGTGCCAGCAGCTTAAAAACCGGGGAGCTGTTTTTT. Its protein is CASSLKTGELFF.

CDR3 sequence reads: CASSSTGNYGYTF. The CDR3 nucleotides read TGTGCCAGCAGCTCTACAGGAAACTATGGCTACACCTTC. V is TRBV7-3 and J is TRBJ1-2; perhaps TRBD1 as D (5 bases). CDR1 is SGHTA and CDR2 is FQGTGA in the germline V gene. The ends were cut back, 4 bases at V and 2 bases at J, with 8 bases in the middle. This CDR3 contains 13 residues.

The sample holds a few counts of this clonotype. V gene TRBV6-2 or TRBV6-3 combines with J gene TRBJ2-2; the match to TRBD1 covers 11 bases. The CDR3 totals 17 residues. V dropped 6 bases and J dropped 4; count of bases not matched to a gene: 10. The germline V gene encodes CDR1 MNHEY and CDR2 SVGEGT. Written as DNA, the CDR3 is TGTGCCAGCAGCCTACTTGGACAGGGGGCGAGCACCGGGGAGCTGTTTTTT. As protein: CASSLLGQGASTGELFF.

This clonotype was counted between two and nine times. This chain joins TRBV5-4 and TRBJ2-7; 8 nucleotides line up with TRBD2. The trim removed 2 bases at V and 5 bases at J, leaving 3 bases unmatched. The CDR3 totals 13 residues. Germline-derived CDR1 and CDR2 are SGHNT and YYREEE (reference sequence). The CDR3 region is CASSFGGVNEQYV. CDR3 sequence (DNA): TGTGCCAGCAGCTTCGGGGGGGTCAACGAGCAGTACGTC.

The chain couples TRBV9 to TRBJ2-5; D is perhaps TRBD1 or TRBD2 (6 bases each). CDR1 SGDLS and CDR2 YYNGEE come from the germline V gene. The CDR3 is 15 residues long. Between the trimmed V and J ends, which lost 0 bases and 0 bases, there was a span of 9 bases. The DNA for the CDR3 is TGTGCCAGCAGCGTAGGGGGGGCAGACCAAGAGACCCAGTACTTC. Translation: CASSVGGADQETQYF.

The chain combines TRBV6-2 or TRBV6-3 with TRBJ2-7; D is possibly TRBD1 (6 bases). Germline V lookup: CDR1 MNHEY, CDR2 SVGEGT. This CDR3 has 15 residues. Trimming left V 0 bases short and J 7 bases short, with 16 bases between. CDR3 DNA sequence: TGTGCCAGCAGTTACTCCTATGGGACAATAGGGGAGCAGTACTTC. This translates into CASSYSYGTIGEQYF.